The clone carrying this T cell receptor (beta chain) was recorded a few times. As yet, its antigen is unknown. Amplification yielded TCR beta CDR3 regions, with RNA transcripts as the source. HTBI primers were used for first-round RT-PCR of the TCR CDR3. One entry per CDR3 protein, called by TCRdb with MiXCR from the multiplex PCR reads. The profile covers a few hundred thousand distinct CDR3 sequences, with roughly a sixth appearing a single time and more than 3% taken by the ten largest. The data are from a study of T cells in Graves' hyperthyroidism and ophthalmopathy. General study points: Ophthalmopathy was identified by the model a median about seven months ahead of onset.

Germline assignment: CDR1 SQVTM and CDR2 ANQGSEA. The CDR3 totals 12 residues. Cells are PBMCs isolated from 10 ml of fresh blood. This chain links TRBV29-1 with TRBJ2-5, with 7 bases matching TRBD1. The TCR sequence derives from a woman between 35 and 50 years old with Graves' ophthalmopathy. The sample was blood. The CDR3 region has the DNA TGCAGTATACAAAGGGGGCTAGAGACCCAGTACTTC. This encodes CSIQRGLETQYF.